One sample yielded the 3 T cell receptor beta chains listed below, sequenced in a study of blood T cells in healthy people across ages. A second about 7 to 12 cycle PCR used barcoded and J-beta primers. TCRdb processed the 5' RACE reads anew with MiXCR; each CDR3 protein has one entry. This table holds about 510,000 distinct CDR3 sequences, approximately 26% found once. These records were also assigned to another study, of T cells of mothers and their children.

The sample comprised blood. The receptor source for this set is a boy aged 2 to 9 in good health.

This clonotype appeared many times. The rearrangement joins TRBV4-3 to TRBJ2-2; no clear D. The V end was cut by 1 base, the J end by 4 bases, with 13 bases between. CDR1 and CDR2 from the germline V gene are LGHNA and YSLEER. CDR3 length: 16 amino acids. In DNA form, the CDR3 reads TGCGCCAGCAGCCAAGGGGTCGAGGTCCCCACCGGGGAGCTGTTTTTT. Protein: CASSQGVEVPTGELFF.

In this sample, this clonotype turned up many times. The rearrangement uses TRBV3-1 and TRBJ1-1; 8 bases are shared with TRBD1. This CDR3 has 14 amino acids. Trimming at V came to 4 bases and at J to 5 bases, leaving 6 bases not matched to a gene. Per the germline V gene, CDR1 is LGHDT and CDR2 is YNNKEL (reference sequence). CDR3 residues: CASSPTGGETEAFF. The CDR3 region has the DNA TGTGCCAGCAGCCCAACAGGGGGGGAGACTGAAGCTTTCTTT.

CDR3 region: CASSPDPYPGNTIYF. The CDR3 DNA sequence: TGTGCCAGCAGCCCGGACCCGTACCCTGGAAACACCATATATTTT. This chain links TRBV7-3 with TRBJ1-3; D gene uncertain. Germline V gene sequence: CDR1 SGHTA, CDR2 FQGTGA. The CDR3 has 15 amino acids. Trimming cost V 5 bases and J 2 bases, with 13 bases left between them.